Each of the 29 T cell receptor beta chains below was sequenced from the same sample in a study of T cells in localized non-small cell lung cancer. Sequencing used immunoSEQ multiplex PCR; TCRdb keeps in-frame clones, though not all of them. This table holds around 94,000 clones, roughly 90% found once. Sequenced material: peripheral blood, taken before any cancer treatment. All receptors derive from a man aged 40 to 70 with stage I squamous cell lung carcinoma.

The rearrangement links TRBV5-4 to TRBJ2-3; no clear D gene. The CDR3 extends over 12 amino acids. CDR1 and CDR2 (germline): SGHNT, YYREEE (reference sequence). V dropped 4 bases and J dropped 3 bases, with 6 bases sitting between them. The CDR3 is CASSEATDTQYF. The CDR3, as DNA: TGTGCCAGCAGCGAAGCTACAGATACGCAGTATTTT.

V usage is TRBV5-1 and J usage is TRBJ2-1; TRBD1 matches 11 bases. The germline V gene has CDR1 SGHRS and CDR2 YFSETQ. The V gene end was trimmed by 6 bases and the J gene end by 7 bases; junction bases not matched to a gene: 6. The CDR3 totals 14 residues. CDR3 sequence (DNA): TGCGCCAGCACCGGTGGGACAGGGGGAAATGAGCAGTTCTTC. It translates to CASTGGTGGNEQFF. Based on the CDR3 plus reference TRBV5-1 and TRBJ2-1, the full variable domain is KAGVTQTPRYLIKTRGQQVTLSCSPISGHRSVSWYQQTPGQGLQFLFEYFSETQRNKGNFPGRFSGRQFSNSRSEMNVSTLELGDSALYLCASTGGTGGNEQFFGPGTRLTVL.

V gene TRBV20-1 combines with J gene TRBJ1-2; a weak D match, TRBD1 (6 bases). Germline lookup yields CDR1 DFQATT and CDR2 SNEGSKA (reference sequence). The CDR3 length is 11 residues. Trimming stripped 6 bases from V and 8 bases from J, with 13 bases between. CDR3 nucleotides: TGCAGTGCGACCCTGACAGGCGGCTACACCTTC. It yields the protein CSATLTGGYTF.

This chain's CDR3 is CASSQLDRSSGANVLTF. The CDR3 DNA reads as TGCGCCAGCAGCCAACTGGACAGGAGCTCTGGGGCCAACGTCCTGACTTTC. The V gene is TRBV4-1, the J gene TRBJ2-6; the match to TRBD1 covers 7 bases. CDR3 length: 17 residues. V lost 2 bases, J lost 0 bases, and 4 bases stayed unmatched. Germline V lookup: CDR1 MGHRA, CDR2 YSYEKL.

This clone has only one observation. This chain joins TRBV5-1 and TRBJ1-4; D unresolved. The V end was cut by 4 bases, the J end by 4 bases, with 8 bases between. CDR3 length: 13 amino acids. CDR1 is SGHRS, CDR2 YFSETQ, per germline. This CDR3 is CASSPDGNEKLFF. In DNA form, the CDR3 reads TGCGCCAGCAGCCCGGACGGTAATGAAAAACTGTTTTTT.

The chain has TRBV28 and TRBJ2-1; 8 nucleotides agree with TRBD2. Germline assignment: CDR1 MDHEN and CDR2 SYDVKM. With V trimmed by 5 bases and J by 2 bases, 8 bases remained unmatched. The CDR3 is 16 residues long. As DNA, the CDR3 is TGTGCCAGCAGTCCAACTAGCGGTATAACCTACAATGAGCAGTTCTTC. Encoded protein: CASSPTSGITYNEQFF.

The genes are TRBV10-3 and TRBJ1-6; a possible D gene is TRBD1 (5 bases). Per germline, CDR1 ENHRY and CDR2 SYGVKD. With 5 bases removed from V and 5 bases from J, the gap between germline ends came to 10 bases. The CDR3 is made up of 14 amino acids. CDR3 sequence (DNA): TGTGCCATCAGTTCCGGGACGAATAATTCACCCCTCCACTTT. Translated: CAISSGTNNSPLHF.

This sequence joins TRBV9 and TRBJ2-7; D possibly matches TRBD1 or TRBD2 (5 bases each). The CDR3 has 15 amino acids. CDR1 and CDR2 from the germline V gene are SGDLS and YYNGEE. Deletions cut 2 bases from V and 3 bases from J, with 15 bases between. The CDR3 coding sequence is TGTGCCAGCAGCGTTCAAGGGACCCCAGACTACGAGCAGTACTTC. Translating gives CASSVQGTPDYEQYF.

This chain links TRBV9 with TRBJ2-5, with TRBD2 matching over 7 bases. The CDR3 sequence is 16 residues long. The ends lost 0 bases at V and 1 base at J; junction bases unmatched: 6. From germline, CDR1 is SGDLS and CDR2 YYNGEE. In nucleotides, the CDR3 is TGTGCCAGCAGCGTAGCCGGGGGGATCGGCCAAGAGACCCAGTACTTC. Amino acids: CASSVAGGIGQETQYF. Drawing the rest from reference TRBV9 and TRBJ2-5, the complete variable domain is DSGVTQTPKHLITATGQRVTLRCSPRSGDLSVYWYQQSLDQGLQFLIQYYNGEERAKGNILERFSAQQFPDLHSELNLSSLELGDSALYFCASSVAGGIGQETQYFGPGTRLLVL.

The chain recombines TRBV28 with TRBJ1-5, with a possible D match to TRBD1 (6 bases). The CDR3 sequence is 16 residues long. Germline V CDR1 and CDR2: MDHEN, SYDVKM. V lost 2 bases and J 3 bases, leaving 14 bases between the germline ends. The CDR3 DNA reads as TGTGCCAGCAGTTTAATAGGGGGAAGGGCCAATCAGCCCCAGCATTTT. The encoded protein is CASSLIGGRANQPQHF.

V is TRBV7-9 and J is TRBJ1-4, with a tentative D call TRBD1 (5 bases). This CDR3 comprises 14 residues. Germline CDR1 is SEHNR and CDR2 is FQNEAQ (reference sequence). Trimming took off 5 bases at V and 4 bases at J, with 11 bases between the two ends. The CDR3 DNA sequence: TGTGCCAGCAGCATCAGGACAATTAATGAAAAACTGTTTTTT. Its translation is CASSIRTINEKLFF.

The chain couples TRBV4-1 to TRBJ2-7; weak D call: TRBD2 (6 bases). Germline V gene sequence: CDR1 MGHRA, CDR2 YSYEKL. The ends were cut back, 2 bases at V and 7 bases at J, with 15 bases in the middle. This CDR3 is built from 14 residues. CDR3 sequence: CASSQKGGVLEQYF. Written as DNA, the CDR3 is TGCGCCAGCAGCCAAAAAGGCGGGGTGCTGGAGCAGTACTTC.

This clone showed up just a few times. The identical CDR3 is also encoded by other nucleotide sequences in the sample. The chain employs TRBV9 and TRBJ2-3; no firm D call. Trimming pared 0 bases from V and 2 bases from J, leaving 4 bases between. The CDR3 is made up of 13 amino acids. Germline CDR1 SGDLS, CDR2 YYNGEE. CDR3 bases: TGTGCCAGCAGCGTAGGTACCACAGATACGCAGTATTTT. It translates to CASSVGTTDTQYF.

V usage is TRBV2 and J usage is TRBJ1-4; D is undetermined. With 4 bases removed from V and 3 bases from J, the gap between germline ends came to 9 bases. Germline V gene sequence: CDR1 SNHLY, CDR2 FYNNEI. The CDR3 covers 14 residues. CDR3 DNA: TGTGCCAGCAGTGGGCCGGGCGCTAATGAAAAACTGTTTTTT. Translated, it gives CASSGPGANEKLFF.

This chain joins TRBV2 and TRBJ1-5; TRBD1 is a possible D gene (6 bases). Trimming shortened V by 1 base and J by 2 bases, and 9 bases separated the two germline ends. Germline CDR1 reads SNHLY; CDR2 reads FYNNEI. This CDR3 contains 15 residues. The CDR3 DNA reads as TGTGCCAGCAGTGAAGGGACAGTTCGCAATCAGCCCCAGCATTTT. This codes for CASSEGTVRNQPQHF. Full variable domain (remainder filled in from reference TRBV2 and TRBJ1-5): EPEVTQTPSHQVTQMGQEVILRCVPISNHLYFYWYRQILGQKVEFLVSFYNNEISEKSEIFDDQFSVERPDGSNFTLKIRSTKLEDSAMYFCASSEGTVRNQPQHFGDGTRLSIL.

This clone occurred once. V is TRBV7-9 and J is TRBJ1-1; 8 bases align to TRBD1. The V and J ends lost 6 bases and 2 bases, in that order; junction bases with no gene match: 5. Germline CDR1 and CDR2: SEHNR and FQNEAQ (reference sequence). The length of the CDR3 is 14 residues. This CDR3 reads CASRFGQGNTEAFF. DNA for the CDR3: TGTGCCAGCAGATTTGGACAGGGCAACACTGAAGCTTTCTTT.

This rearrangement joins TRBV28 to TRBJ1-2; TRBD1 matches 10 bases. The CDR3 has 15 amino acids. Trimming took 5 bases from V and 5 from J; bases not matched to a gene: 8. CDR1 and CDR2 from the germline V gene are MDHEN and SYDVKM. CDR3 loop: CASSRSGQGEYGYTF. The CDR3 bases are TGTGCCAGCAGTCGCTCCGGACAGGGGGAATATGGCTACACCTTC.

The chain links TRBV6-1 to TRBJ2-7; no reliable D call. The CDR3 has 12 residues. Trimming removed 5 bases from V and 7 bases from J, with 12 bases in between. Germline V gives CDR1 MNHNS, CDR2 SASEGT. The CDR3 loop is CASSLSVWEQYF. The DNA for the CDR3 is TGTGCCAGCAGTCTCTCAGTCTGGGAGCAGTACTTC.

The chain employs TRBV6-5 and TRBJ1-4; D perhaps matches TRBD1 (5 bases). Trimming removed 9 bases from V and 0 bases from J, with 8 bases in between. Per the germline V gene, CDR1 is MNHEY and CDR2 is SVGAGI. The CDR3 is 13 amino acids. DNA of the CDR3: TGTGCCAGTAAGGGGACAACTAATGAAAAACTGTTTTTT. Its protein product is CASKGTTNEKLFF.

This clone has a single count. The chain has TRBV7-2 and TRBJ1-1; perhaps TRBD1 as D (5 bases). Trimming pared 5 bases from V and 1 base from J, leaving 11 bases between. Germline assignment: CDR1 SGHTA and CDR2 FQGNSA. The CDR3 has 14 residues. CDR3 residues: CASSPTASNTEAFF. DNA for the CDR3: TGTGCCAGCAGCCCGACAGCGTCGAACACTGAAGCTTTCTTT.

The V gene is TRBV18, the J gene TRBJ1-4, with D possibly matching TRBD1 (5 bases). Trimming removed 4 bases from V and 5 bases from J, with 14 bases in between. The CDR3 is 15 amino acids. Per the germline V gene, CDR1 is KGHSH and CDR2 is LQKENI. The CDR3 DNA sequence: TGTGCCAGCTCACGCCTCGGGCAGGGAAATGAAAAACTGTTTTTT. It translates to CASSRLGQGNEKLFF.

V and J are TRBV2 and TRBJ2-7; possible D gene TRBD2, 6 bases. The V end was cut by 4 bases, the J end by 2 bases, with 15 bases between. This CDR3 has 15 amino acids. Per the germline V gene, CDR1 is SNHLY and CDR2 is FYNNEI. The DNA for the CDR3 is TGTGCCAGCAGTGTCCGCCGCGGGGTGGCCTACGAGCAGTACTTC. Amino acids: CASSVRRGVAYEQYF. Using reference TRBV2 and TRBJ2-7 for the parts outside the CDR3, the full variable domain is EPEVTQTPSHQVTQMGQEVILRCVPISNHLYFYWYRQILGQKVEFLVSFYNNEISEKSEIFDDQFSVERPDGSNFTLKIRSTKLEDSAMYFCASSVRRGVAYEQYFGPGTRLTVT.

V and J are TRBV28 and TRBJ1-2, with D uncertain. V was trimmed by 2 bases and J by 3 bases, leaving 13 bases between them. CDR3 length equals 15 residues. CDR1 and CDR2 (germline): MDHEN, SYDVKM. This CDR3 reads CASSLGIPPYYGYTF. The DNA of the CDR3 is TGTGCCAGCAGTTTAGGCATCCCCCCTTACTATGGCTACACCTTC.

The CDR3 nucleotides are TGTGCCACGAGAGACAGTGCTAACTATGGCTACACCTTC. As protein: CATRDSANYGYTF. This chain joins TRBV15 and TRBJ1-2; possible D gene TRBD1, 5 bases. The ends were cut back, 9 bases at V and 0 bases at J, with 11 bases in the middle. Per the germline V gene, CDR1 is LNHNV and CDR2 is YYDKDF (reference sequence). The CDR3 extends over 13 amino acids. The complete variable domain, with remaining parts taken from reference TRBV15 and TRBJ1-2, reads DAMVIQNPRYQVTQFGKPVTLSCSQTLNHNVMYWYQQKSSQAPKLLFHYYDKDFNNEADTPDNFQSRRPNTSFCFLDIRSPGLGDTAMYLCATRDSANYGYTFGSGTRLTVV.

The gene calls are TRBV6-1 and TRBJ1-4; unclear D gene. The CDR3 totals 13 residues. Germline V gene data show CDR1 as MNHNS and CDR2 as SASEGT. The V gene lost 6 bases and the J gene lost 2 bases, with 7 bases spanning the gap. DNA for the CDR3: TGTGCCAGCAGAACGGGGACTAATGAAAAACTGTTTTTT. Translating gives CASRTGTNEKLFF.

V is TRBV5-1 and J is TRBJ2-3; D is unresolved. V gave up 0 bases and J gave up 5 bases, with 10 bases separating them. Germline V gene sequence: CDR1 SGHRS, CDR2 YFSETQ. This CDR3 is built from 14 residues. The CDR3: CASSLARAEDTQYF. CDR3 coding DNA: TGCGCCAGCAGCTTGGCCAGAGCCGAAGATACGCAGTATTTT.

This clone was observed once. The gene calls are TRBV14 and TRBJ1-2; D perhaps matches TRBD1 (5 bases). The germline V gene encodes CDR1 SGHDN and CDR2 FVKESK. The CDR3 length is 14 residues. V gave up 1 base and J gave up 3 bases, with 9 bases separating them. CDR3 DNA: TGTGCCAGCAGCCAAGTAGGGGTGGACTATGGCTACACCTTC. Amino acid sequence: CASSQVGVDYGYTF. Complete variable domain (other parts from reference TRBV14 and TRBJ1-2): EAGVTQFPSHSVIEKGQTVTLRCDPISGHDNLYWYRRVMGKEIKFLLHFVKESKQDESGMPNNRFLAERTGGTYSTLKVQPAELEDSGVYFCASSQVGVDYGYTFGSGTRLTVV.

The CDR3 coding sequence is TGTGCCAGCAGCCTACAGGGTGGGTACACTGAAGCTTTCTTT. Its translation is CASSLQGGYTEAFF. The chain combines TRBV5-4 with TRBJ1-1, with D tentatively TRBD1 (6 bases). The CDR3 has 14 residues. V gave up 4 bases and J gave up 3 bases, with 13 bases separating them. CDR1 is SGHNT and CDR2 is YYREEE in the germline V gene (reference sequence).

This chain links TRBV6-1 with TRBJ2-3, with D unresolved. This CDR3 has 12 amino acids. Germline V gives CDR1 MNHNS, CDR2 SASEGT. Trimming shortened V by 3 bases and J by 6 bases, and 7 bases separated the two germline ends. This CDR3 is CASSDLRDTQYF. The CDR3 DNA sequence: TGTGCCAGCAGTGACCTGAGGGATACGCAGTATTTT.